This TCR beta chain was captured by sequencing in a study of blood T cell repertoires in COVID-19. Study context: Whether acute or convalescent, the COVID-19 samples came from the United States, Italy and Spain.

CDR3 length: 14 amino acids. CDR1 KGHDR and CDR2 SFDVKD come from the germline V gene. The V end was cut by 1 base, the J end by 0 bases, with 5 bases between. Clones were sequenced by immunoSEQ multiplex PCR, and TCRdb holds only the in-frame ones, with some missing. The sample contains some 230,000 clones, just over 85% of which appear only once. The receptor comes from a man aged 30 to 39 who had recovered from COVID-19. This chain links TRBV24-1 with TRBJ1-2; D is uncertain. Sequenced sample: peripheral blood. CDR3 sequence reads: CATSDFATNYGYTF. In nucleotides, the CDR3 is TGTGCCACCAGTGATTTCGCGACTAACTATGGCTACACCTTC.